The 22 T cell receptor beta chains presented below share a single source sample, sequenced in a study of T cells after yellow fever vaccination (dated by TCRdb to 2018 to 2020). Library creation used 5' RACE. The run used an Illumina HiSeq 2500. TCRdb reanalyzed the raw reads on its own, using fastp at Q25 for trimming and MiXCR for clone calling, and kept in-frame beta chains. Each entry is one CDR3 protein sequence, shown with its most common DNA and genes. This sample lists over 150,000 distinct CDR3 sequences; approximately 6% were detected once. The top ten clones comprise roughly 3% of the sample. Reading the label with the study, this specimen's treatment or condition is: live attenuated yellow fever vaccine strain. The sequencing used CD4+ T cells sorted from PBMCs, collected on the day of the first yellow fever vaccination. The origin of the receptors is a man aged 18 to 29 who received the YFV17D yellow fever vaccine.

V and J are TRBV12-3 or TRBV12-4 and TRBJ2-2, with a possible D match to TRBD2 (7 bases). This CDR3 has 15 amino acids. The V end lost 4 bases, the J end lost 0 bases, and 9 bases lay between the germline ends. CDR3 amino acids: CASSWGGPNTGELFF. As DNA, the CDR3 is TGTGCCAGCAGTTGGGGGGGGCCGAACACCGGGGAGCTGTTTTTT.

CDR3 DNA: TGTGCCAGCAGCCTCACGGGAGGGCTAGCGGGGGGGACCCAGTACTTC. This translates into CASSLTGGLAGGTQYF. The chain employs TRBV7-2 and TRBJ2-5, with 11 bases aligning to TRBD2. With 5 bases clipped from V and 7 bases from J, the junction kept 12 bases outside the gene matches. Germline CDR1 is SGHTA and CDR2 is FQGNSA. This CDR3 spans 16 amino acids.

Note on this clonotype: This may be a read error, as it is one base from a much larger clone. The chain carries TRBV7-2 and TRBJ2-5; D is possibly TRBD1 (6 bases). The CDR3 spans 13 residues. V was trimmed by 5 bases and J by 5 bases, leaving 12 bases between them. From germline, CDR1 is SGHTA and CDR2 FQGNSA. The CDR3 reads CASSAGQSETQYF. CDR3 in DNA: TGTGCCAGCAGCGCCGGACAGAGCGAGACCCAGTACTTC.

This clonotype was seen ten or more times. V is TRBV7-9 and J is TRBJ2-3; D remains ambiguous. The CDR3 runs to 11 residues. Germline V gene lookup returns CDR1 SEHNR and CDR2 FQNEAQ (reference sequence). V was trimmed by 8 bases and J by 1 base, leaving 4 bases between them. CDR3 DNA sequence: TGTGCCAGCGGAGGCACAGATACGCAGTATTTT. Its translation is CASGGTDTQYF.

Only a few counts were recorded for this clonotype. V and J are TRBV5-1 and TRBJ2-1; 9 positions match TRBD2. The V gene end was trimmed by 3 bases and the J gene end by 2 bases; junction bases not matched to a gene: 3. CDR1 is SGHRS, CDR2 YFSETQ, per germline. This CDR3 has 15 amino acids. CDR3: CASSWAGGPYNEQFF. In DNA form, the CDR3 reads TGCGCCAGCAGCTGGGCGGGGGGGCCCTACAATGAGCAGTTCTTC. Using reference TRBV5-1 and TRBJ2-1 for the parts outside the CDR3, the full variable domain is KAGVTQTPRYLIKTRGQQVTLSCSPISGHRSVSWYQQTPGQGLQFLFEYFSETQRNKGNFPGRFSGRQFSNSRSEMNVSTLELGDSALYLCASSWAGGPYNEQFFGPGTRLTVL.

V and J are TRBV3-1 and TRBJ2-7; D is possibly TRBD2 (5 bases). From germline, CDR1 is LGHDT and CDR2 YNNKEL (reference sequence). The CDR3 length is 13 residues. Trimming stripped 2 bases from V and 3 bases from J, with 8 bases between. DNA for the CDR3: TGTGCCAGCAGCCAAACAGCGGTCTACGAGCAGTACTTC. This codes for CASSQTAVYEQYF.

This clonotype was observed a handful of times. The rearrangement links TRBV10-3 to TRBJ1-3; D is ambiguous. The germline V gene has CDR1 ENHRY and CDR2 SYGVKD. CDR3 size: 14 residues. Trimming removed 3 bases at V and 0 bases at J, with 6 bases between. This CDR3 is CAISDLNSGNTIYF. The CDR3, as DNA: TGTGCCATCAGTGACCTAAACTCTGGAAACACCATATATTTT.

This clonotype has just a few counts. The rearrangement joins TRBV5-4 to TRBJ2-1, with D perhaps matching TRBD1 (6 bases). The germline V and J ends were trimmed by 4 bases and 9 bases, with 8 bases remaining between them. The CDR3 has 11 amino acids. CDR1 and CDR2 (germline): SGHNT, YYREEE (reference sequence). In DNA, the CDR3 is TGTGCCAGCAGCGGACAGATTGAGCAGTTCTTC. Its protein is CASSGQIEQFF.

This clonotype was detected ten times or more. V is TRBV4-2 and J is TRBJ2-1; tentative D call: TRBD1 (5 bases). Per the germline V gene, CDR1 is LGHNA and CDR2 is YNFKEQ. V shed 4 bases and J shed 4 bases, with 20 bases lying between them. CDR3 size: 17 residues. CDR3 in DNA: TGTGCCAGCAGCCTTTGGACACCCGGAGTTGGGTACAATGAGCAGTTCTTC. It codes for CASSLWTPGVGYNEQFF.

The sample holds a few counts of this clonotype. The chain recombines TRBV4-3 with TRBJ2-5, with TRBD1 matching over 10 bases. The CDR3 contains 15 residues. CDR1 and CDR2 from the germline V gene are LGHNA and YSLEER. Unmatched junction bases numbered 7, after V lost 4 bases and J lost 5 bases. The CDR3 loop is CASSLQTGGGETQYF. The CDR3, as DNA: TGCGCCAGCAGCCTACAGACAGGGGGCGGTGAGACCCAGTACTTC.

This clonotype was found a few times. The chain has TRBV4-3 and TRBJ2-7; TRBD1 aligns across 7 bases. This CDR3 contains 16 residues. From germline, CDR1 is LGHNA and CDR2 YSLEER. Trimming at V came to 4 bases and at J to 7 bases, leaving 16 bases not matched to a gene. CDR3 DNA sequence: TGCGCCAGCAGCCCAAAACCGAGGACAGGCGAGTCGGAGCAGTACTTC. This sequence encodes CASSPKPRTGESEQYF.

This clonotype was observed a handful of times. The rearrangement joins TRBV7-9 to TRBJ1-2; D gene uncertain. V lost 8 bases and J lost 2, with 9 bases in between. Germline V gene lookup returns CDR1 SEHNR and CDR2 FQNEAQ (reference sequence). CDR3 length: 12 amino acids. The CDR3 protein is CASRRVNYGYTF. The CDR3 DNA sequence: TGTGCCAGCCGAAGGGTAAACTATGGCTACACCTTC.

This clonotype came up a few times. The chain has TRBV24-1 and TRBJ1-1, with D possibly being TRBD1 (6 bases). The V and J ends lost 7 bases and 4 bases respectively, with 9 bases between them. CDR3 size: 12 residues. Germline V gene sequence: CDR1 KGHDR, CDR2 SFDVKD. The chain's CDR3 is CATRQGSTEAFF. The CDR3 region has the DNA TGTGCCACCAGGCAGGGGAGCACTGAAGCTTTCTTT.

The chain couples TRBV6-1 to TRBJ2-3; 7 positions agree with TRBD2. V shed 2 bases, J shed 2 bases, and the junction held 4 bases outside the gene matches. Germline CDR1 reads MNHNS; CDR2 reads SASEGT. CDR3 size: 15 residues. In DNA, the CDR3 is TGTGCCAGCAGTGAATTGGGGGGGTTCACAGATACGCAGTATTTT. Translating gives CASSELGGFTDTQYF.

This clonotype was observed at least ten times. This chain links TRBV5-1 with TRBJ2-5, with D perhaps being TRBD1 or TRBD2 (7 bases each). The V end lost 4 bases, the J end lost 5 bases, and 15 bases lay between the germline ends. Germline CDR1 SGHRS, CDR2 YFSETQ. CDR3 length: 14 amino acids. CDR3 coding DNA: TGCGCCAGCAGCCCGAGACAGGGAGGGGAGACCCAGTACTTC. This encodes CASSPRQGGETQYF.

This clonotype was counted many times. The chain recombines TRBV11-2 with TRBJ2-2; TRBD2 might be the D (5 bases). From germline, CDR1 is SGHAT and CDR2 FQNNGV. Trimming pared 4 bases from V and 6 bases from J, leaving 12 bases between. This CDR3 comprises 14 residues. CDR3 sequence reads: CASSYTRASGELFF. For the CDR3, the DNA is TGTGCCAGCAGCTATACGAGGGCTTCCGGGGAGCTGTTTTTT.

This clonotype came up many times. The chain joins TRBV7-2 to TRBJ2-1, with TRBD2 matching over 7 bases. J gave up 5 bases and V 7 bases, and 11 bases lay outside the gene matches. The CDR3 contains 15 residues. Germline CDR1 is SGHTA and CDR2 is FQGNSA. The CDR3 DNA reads TGTGCCAGCAAGCGGGGTGGGAACGCTGACAATGAGCAGTTCTTC. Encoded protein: CASKRGGNADNEQFF. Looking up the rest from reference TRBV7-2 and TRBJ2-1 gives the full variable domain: GAGVSQSPSNKVTEKGKDVELRCDPISGHTALYWYRQSLGQGLEFLIYFQGNSAPDKSGLPSDRFSAERTGGSVSTLTIQRTQQEDSAVYLCASKRGGNADNEQFFGPGTRLTVL.

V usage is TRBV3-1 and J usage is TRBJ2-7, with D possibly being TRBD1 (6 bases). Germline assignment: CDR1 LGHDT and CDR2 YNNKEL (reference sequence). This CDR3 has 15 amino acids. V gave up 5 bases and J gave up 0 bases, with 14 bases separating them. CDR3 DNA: TGTGCCAGCAGCGGGGGACAATGGAGCTCCTACGAGCAGTACTTC. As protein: CASSGGQWSSYEQYF.

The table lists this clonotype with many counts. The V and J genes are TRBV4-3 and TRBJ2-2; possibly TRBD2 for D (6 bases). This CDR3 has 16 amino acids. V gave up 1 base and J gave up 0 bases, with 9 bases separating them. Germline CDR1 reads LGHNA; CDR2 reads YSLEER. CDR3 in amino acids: CASSQVGGANTGELFF. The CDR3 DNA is TGCGCCAGCAGCCAAGTGGGCGGGGCGAACACCGGGGAGCTGTTTTTT.

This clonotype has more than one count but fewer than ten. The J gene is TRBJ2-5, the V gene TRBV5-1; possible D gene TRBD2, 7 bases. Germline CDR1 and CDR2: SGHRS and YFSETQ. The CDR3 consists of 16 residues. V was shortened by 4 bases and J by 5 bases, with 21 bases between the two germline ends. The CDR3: CASSRGGGRPLETQYF. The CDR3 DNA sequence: TGCGCCAGCAGCAGGGGAGGGGGGCGTCCCCTTGAGACCCAGTACTTC.

The CDR3 region has the DNA TGTGCCAGCAGCGGGGGACTAGGAGCTGGGGAGCTGTTTTTT. Protein: CASSGGLGAGELFF. J is TRBJ2-2 and V is TRBV7-2; 8 bases line up with TRBD2. This CDR3 contains 14 residues. The V and J ends lost 5 bases and 8 bases, in that order; junction bases with no gene match: 7. Germline V gene sequence: CDR1 SGHTA, CDR2 FQGNSA.

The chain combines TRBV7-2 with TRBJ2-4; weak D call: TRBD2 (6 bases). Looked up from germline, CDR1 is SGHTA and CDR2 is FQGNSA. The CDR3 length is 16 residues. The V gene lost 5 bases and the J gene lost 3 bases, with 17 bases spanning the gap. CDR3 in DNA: TGTGCCAGCAGCCCCCCCCGCCGGCGGGGCAAAAACATTCAGTACTTC. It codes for CASSPPRRRGKNIQYF.